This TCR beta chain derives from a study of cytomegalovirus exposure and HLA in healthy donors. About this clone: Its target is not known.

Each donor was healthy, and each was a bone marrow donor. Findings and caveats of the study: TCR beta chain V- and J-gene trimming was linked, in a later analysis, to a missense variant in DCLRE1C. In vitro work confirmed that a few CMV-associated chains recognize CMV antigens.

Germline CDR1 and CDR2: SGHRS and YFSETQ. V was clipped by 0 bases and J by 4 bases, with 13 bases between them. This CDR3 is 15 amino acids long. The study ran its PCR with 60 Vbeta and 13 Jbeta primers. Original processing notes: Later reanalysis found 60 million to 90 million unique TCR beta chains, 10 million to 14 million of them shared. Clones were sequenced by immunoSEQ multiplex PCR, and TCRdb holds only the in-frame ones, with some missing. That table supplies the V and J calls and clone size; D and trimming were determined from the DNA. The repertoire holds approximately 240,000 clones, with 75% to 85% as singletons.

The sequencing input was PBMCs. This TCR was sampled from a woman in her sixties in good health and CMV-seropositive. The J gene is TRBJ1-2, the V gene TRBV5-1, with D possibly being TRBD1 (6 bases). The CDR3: CASSLGTASGYGYTF. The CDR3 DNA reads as TGCGCCAGCAGCTTGGGGACAGCTTCGGGCTATGGCTACACCTTC.